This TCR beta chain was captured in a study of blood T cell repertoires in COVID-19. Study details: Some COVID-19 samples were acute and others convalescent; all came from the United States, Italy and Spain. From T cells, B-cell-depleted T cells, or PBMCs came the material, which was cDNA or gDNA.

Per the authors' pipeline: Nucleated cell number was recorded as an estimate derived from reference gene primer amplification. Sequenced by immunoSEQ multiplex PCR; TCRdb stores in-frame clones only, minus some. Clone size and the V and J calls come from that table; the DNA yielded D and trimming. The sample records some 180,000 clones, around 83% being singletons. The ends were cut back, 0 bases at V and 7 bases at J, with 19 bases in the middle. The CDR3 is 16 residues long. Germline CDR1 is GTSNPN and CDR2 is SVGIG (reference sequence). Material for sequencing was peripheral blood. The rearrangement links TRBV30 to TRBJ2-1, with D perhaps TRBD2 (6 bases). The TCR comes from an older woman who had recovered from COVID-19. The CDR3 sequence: CAWSVLGLARLNEQFF. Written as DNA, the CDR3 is TGTGCCTGGAGTGTATTGGGGCTAGCGCGACTGAATGAGCAGTTCTTC.